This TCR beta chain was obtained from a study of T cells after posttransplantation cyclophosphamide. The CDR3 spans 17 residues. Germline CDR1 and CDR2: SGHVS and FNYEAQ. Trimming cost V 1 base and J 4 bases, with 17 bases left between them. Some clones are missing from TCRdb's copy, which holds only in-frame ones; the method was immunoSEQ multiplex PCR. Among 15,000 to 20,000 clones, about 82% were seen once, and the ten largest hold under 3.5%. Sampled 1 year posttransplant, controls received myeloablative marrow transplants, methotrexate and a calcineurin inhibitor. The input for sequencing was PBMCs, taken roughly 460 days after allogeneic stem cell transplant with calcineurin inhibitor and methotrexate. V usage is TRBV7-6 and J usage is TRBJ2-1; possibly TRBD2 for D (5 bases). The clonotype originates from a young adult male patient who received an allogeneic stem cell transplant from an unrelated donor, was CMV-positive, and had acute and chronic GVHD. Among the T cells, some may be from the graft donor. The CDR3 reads CASSLVTPGSMYNEQFF. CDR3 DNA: TGTGCCAGCAGCTTAGTAACCCCGGGGTCCATGTACAATGAGCAGTTCTTC.